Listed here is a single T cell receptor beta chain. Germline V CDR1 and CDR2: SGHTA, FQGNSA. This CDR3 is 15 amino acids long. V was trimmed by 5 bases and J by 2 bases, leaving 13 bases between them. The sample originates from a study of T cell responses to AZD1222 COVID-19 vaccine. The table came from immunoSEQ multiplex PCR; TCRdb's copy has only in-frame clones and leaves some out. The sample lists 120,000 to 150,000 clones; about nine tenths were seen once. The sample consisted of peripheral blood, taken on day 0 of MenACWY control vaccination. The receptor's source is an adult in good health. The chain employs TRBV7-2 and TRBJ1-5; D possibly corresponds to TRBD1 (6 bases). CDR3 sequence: CASSLEGGRNQPQHF. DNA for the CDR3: TGTGCCAGCAGCCTAGAAGGGGGGCGCAATCAGCCCCAGCATTTT.